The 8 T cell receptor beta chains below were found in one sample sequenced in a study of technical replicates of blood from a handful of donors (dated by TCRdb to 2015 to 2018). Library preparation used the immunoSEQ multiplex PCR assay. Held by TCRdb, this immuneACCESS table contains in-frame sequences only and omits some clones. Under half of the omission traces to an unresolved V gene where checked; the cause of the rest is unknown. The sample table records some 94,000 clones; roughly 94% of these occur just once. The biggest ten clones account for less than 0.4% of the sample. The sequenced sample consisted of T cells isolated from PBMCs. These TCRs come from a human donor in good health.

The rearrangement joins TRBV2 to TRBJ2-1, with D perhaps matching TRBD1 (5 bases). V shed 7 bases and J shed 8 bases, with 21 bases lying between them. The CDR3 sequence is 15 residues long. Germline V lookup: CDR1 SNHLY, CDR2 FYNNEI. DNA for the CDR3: TGTGCCAGCATGCTCAGGGTTGTCTCAAATGATGAGCAGTTCTTC. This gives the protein CASMLRVVSNDEQFF.

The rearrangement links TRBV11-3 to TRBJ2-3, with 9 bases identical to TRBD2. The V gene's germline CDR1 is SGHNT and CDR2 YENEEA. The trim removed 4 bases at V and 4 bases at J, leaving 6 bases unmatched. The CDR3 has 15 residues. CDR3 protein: CASSYSGSISDTQYF. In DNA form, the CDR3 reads TGTGCCAGCAGCTATAGCGGGAGTATCTCAGATACGCAGTATTTT. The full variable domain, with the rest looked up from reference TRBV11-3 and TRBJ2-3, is EAGVVQSPRYKIIEKKQPVAFWCNPISGHNTLYWYLQNLGQGPELLIRYENEEAVDDSQLPKDRFSAERLKGVDSTLKIQPAELGDSAVYLCASSYSGSISDTQYFGPGTRLTVL.

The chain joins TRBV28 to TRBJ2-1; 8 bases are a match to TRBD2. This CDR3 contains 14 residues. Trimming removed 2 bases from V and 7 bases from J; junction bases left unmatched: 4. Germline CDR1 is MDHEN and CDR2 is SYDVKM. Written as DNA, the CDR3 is TGTGCCAGCAGTTTAGCCGGGAGGGTAAATGAGCAGTTCTTC. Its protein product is CASSLAGRVNEQFF.

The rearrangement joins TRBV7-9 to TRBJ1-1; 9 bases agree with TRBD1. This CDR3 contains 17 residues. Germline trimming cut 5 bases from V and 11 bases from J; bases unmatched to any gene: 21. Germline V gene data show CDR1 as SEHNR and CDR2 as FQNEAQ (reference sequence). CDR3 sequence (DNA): TGTGCCAGCAGCCCTAAGGGAATCCGGGACAGGGACGTGCGGGCTTTCTTT. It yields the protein CASSPKGIRDRDVRAFF.

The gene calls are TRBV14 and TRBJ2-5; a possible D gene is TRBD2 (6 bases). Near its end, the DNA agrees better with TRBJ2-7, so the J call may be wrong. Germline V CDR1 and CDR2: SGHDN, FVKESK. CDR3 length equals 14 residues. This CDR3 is CASNSKEGTYEQYF. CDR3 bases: TGTGCCAGCAACTCCAAAGAGGGGACTTACGAGCAGTACTTC.

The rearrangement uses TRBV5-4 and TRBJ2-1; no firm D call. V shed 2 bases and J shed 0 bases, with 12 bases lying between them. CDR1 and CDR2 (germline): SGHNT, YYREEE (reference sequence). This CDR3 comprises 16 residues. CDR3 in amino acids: CASSFPTGSSYNEQFF. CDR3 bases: TGTGCCAGCAGCTTCCCGACTGGAAGCTCCTACAATGAGCAGTTCTTC.

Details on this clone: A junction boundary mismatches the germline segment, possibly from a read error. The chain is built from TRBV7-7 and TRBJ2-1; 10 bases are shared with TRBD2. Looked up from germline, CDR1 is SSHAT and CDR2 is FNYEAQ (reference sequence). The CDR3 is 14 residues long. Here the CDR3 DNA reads TGTGCTAGCAGCTTAGCGGGGGGTGAGAATGAGCAGTTCTTC. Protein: CASSLAGGENEQFF.

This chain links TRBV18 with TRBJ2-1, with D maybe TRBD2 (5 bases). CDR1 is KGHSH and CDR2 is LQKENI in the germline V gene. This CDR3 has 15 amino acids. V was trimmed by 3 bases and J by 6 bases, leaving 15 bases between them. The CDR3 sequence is CASSPTTRVANEQFF. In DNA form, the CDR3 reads TGTGCCAGCTCACCTACTACGCGGGTTGCCAATGAGCAGTTCTTC.